Presented here are 7 T cell receptor beta chains from one specimen sequenced in a study of blood T cell repertoires in COVID-19. Here immunoSEQ multiplex PCR was the method, and the copy in TCRdb shows in-frame clones only, minus some. The sample contains about 420,000 clones, around 90% of which appear only once. Sequenced sample: peripheral blood. The receptors shown here come from a man between 18 and 35 years old with COVID-19, enrolled during active disease.

The chain uses TRBV7-2 and TRBJ1-4; D might be TRBD1 (5 bases). This CDR3 has 14 amino acids. The germline V gene encodes CDR1 SGHTA and CDR2 FQGNSA. Trimming pared 4 bases from V and 7 bases from J, leaving 13 bases between. CDR3 sequence: CASSYRGGGEKLFF. In DNA form, the CDR3 reads TGTGCCAGCAGCTACCGGGGCGGGGGTGAAAAACTGTTTTTT.

The V and J genes are TRBV19 and TRBJ2-5, with D perhaps matching TRBD2 (6 bases). CDR1 and CDR2 (germline): LNHDA, SQIVND (reference sequence). The CDR3 contains 14 residues. The V end lost 6 bases, the J end lost 5 bases, and 16 bases lay between the germline ends. The CDR3 DNA reads TGTGCCAGTAGCCTAAGACGGGCGGGGGAGACCCAGTACTTC. Residues: CASSLRRAGETQYF.

This chain joins TRBV3-1 (or the pseudogene TRBV3-2) and TRBJ2-5, with unresolved D. Trimming removed 0 bases from V and 7 bases from J, with 9 bases in between. This CDR3 comprises 13 residues. Germline V gene data show CDR1 as LGHDT and CDR2 as YNNKEL (reference sequence). CDR3 DNA: TGTGCCAGCAGCCAAGACCGTAGGAGGACCCAGTACTTC. Its protein is CASSQDRRRTQYF.

V usage is TRBV3-1 (or the pseudogene TRBV3-2) and J usage is TRBJ2-1; no definite D call. The germline V and J ends were trimmed by 3 bases and 4 bases, with 7 bases remaining between them. The CDR3 has 13 amino acids. Germline CDR1 is LGHDT and CDR2 is YNNKEL (reference sequence). Written as DNA, the CDR3 is TGTGCCAGCAGCCACCCAGTATACAATGAGCAGTTCTTC. It codes for CASSHPVYNEQFF.

The CDR3 loop reads CATSDTGQGHTGELFF. In DNA form, the CDR3 reads TGTGCCACCAGTGATACGGGACAGGGGCACACCGGGGAGCTGTTTTTT. The V gene is TRBV24-1, the J gene TRBJ2-2, with 10 bases aligning to TRBD1. The CDR3 is 16 amino acids. J lost 3 bases, V lost 3 bases, and 3 bases had no gene match. Germline V gene lookup returns CDR1 KGHDR and CDR2 SFDVKD.

This clone came up once. This chain uses TRBV28 with TRBJ2-1; 7 nucleotides align to TRBD2. This CDR3 is built from 15 residues. Trimming cost V 2 bases and J 6 bases; bases outside gene matches: 7. CDR1 and CDR2 (germline): MDHEN, SYDVKM. The CDR3 DNA reads TGTGCCAGCAGTTTAGGGGGGGTTCCCCTCAATGAGCAGTTCTTC. Residues: CASSLGGVPLNEQFF.

V gene TRBV24-1 combines with J gene TRBJ2-3; 7 bases are shared with TRBD1. CDR3 length: 17 residues. Looked up from germline, CDR1 is KGHDR and CDR2 is SFDVKD. The trim removed 3 bases at V and 3 bases at J, leaving 11 bases unmatched. In DNA, the CDR3 is TGTGCCACCAGTGATAGCACGGGACAGAGGACGACAGATACGCAGTATTTT. This codes for CATSDSTGQRTTDTQYF.